This T cell receptor (beta chain) emerged from a study of T-cell memory formation after mild COVID-19. 5'RACE primed at constant segments yielded TCR alpha and TCR beta cDNA libraries bearing sample barcodes and UMIs. TCRdb redid the calling of the 5' RACE reads with MiXCR, one entry per CDR3 protein. The sample has some 190,000 distinct CDR3 sequences, approximately 16% seen once. As regards this clonotype: As yet, its antigen is unknown.

This CDR3 has 14 amino acids. Germline V lookup: CDR1 MNHEY, CDR2 SMNVEV (reference sequence). V shed 2 bases and J shed 2 bases, with 9 bases lying between them. Broader study findings: Later expanders leaned CD4+, whereas clones that contracted between day 15 and 85 were balanced CD4/CD8.

The J gene is TRBJ2-5, the V gene TRBV27; D is undetermined. This clonotype was sampled from an adult woman who had mild COVID-19 (a few samples of this study predate the infection). Cell type and time point are not known. The sequencing sample was made of PBMCs or a T cell subset sorted from them (not recorded which). The CDR3 region has the DNA TGTGCCAGCAGTTTAGTAGGCAGGCAAGAGACCCAGTACTTC. This codes for CASSLVGRQETQYF.